Listed below are T cell receptor beta chains from one sample, sequenced in a study of CD8 T cells in Susac syndrome. TCRdb reanalysed the immunoSEQ multiplex PCR reads using MiXCR and keeps one entry per CDR3 protein. The data show around 100,000 distinct CDR3 sequences, 95% seen once. Sequences were obtained from CD8+ T cells from PBMCs. The source of these receptors is a human donor with Susac syndrome. Each CDR3 is given with its conserved first and last residue. A D gene is named only where the DNA matches it firmly. Clone size appears in some rows only: once, few, many, or a class for an expanded clone.

v_gene: TRBV7-9
d_gene: -
abundance: -
j_gene: TRBJ2-5
CDR3nt: TGTGCCAGCAGCTTAGCGTCATGGGGGGCTATGGAGACCCAGTACTTC
CDR3aa: CASSLASWGAMETQYF

v_gene: TRBV4-1
d_gene: -
abundance: -
j_gene: TRBJ1-1
CDR3nt: TGCGCCAGCAGCCAGGGGAGTGGGACTGAAGCTTTCTTT
CDR3aa: CASSQGSGTEAFF

v_gene: TRBV20-1
d_gene: TRBD2
abundance: once
j_gene: TRBJ2-1
CDR3nt: TGCAGTGCCGATGAGCGGGGAGGAGCTGAGCAGTTCTTC
CDR3aa: CSADERGGAEQFF

v_gene: TRBV3-1
d_gene: -
abundance: -
j_gene: TRBJ2-5
CDR3nt: TGTGCCAGCACCCAGAAACGTGGGGCGCAAGAGACCCAGTACTTC
CDR3aa: CASTQKRGAQETQYF

v_gene: TRBV12-3/TRBV12-4
d_gene: -
abundance: -
j_gene: TRBJ2-5
CDR3nt: TGTGCCAGCAGTTCCAGCATGGGGGAGACCCAGTACTTC
CDR3aa: CASSSSMGETQYF

v_gene: TRBV6-1
d_gene: TRBD1
abundance: -
j_gene: TRBJ2-7
CDR3nt: TGTGCCAGCAGTGAAGCGGACAGGGACTACGAGCAGTACTTC
CDR3aa: CASSEADRDYEQYF

v_gene: TRBV12-3/TRBV12-4
d_gene: TRBD2
abundance: -
j_gene: TRBJ2-7
CDR3nt: TGTGCCAGCAGCTTAGGGCTAGCGGACCTATCCTACGAGCAGTACTTC
CDR3aa: CASSLGLADLSYEQYF

v_gene: TRBV29-1
d_gene: TRBD2
abundance: -
j_gene: TRBJ2-1
CDR3nt: TGCAGCGTTAACTCCGGGACTAGCGGAAGGAGCTCCTACAATGAGCAGTTCTTC
CDR3aa: CSVNSGTSGRSSYNEQFF

v_gene: TRBV29-1
d_gene: -
abundance: -
j_gene: TRBJ2-7
CDR3nt: TGCAGCGTTGAAGATTCTGGGGTCCGCGAGCAGTACTTC
CDR3aa: CSVEDSGVREQYF

v_gene: TRBV6-5
d_gene: -
abundance: -
j_gene: TRBJ2-7
CDR3nt: TGTGCCAGCAGTTCCCGACCGGGACCGATCGTCTACGAGCAGTACTTC
CDR3aa: CASSSRPGPIVYEQYF

v_gene: TRBV16
d_gene: -
abundance: -
j_gene: TRBJ1-1
CDR3nt: TGTGCCAGCAGCCAGGCAGGCGGGACTGAAGCTTTCTTT
CDR3aa: CASSQAGGTEAFF

v_gene: TRBV7-6
d_gene: -
abundance: -
j_gene: TRBJ1-5
CDR3nt: TGTGCCAGCAGCTCAACGGCCGAGAGCAATCAGCCCCAGCATTTT
CDR3aa: CASSSTAESNQPQHF

v_gene: TRBV18
d_gene: TRBD1
abundance: -
j_gene: TRBJ2-4
CDR3nt: TGTGCCAGCTCGCAGGGGGTAGCCAAAAACATTCAGTACTTC
CDR3aa: CASSQGVAKNIQYF

v_gene: TRBV9
d_gene: TRBD1
abundance: -
j_gene: TRBJ1-6
CDR3nt: TGTGCCAGCAGTAAAAGGGGGGACAGCTCCTATAATTCACCCCTCCACTTT
CDR3aa: CASSKRGDSSYNSPLHF

v_gene: TRBV4-1
d_gene: -
abundance: -
j_gene: TRBJ1-1
CDR3nt: TGCGCCAGCAGCCCACCCAACACTGAAGCTTTCTTT
CDR3aa: CASSPPNTEAFF

v_gene: TRBV4-1
d_gene: -
abundance: -
j_gene: TRBJ1-6
CDR3nt: TGCGCCAGCAGCCAAATTCCCTATAATTCACCCCTCCACTTT
CDR3aa: CASSQIPYNSPLHF

v_gene: TRBV9
d_gene: -
abundance: -
j_gene: TRBJ2-2
CDR3nt: TGTGCCAGCAGCGTAGATGCGGCGACGAACACCGGGGAGCTGTTTTTT
CDR3aa: CASSVDAATNTGELFF

v_gene: TRBV12-3/TRBV12-4
d_gene: -
abundance: -
j_gene: TRBJ2-7
CDR3nt: TGTGCCAGCAGTACGCGGGGACACAGCTCCTACGAGCAGTACTTC
CDR3aa: CASSTRGHSSYEQYF

v_gene: TRBV15
d_gene: -
abundance: -
j_gene: TRBJ2-2
CDR3nt: TGTGCCACCAGTGCTCAGTCGGGCACCGGGGAGCTGTTTTTT
CDR3aa: CATSAQSGTGELFF

v_gene: TRBV7-8
d_gene: TRBD1
abundance: -
j_gene: TRBJ1-2
CDR3nt: TGTGCCAGCAGCGGGACAGGGGCCGGCTACACCTTC
CDR3aa: CASSGTGAGYTF

v_gene: TRBV9
d_gene: -
abundance: -
j_gene: TRBJ2-3
CDR3nt: TGTGCCAGCAGCACTCGCGGGACGGAACGCACAGATACGCAGTATTTT
CDR3aa: CASSTRGTERTDTQYF

v_gene: TRBV4-1
d_gene: -
abundance: -
j_gene: TRBJ2-3
CDR3nt: TGCGCCAGCAGCCAAGATCTCGAAGATACGCAGTATTTT
CDR3aa: CASSQDLEDTQYF

v_gene: TRBV6-2/TRBV6-3
d_gene: -
abundance: few
j_gene: TRBJ2-3
CDR3nt: TGTGCCAGCAGTTACCGGGACGTCACAGATACGCAGTATTTT
CDR3aa: CASSYRDVTDTQYF

v_gene: TRBV18
d_gene: TRBD2
abundance: -
j_gene: TRBJ2-6
CDR3nt: TGTGCCAGCTCCCGACCAAGCGGGAGTGCCTCTGGGGCCAACGTCCTGACTTTC
CDR3aa: CASSRPSGSASGANVLTF

v_gene: TRBV6-1
d_gene: TRBD2
abundance: once
j_gene: TRBJ2-7
CDR3nt: TGTGCCAGCAGTGACGGGACTAGCATCGACGAGCAGTACTTC
CDR3aa: CASSDGTSIDEQYF

v_gene: TRBV5-1
d_gene: -
abundance: -
j_gene: TRBJ1-1
CDR3nt: TGCGCCAGCAGCTTTGGTCAAGAGAACACTGAAGCTTTCTTT
CDR3aa: CASSFGQENTEAFF

v_gene: TRBV9
d_gene: -
abundance: -
j_gene: TRBJ1-2
CDR3nt: TGTGCCAGTCAAAGGGCGGGAGGCTACACCTTC
CDR3aa: CASQRAGGYTF

v_gene: TRBV20-1
d_gene: -
abundance: -
j_gene: TRBJ2-1
CDR3nt: TGCAGTGCTAGGTCGGGGCGATCCAATGAGCAGTTCTTC
CDR3aa: CSARSGRSNEQFF

v_gene: TRBV18
d_gene: -
abundance: -
j_gene: TRBJ2-7
CDR3nt: TGTGCCAGCTCACCCGGGACTCAAAACTACGAGCAGTACTTC
CDR3aa: CASSPGTQNYEQYF

v_gene: TRBV18
d_gene: TRBD1
abundance: -
j_gene: TRBJ1-5
CDR3nt: TGTGCCAGCTCAGCTCGGGACAGGGTTCGGCAGCCCCAGCATTTT
CDR3aa: CASSARDRVRQPQHF

v_gene: TRBV4-1
d_gene: -
abundance: -
j_gene: TRBJ1-3
CDR3nt: TGCGCCAGCAGCCCCTTGCCAGGGCAGAGCTCTGGAAACACCATATATTTT
CDR3aa: CASSPLPGQSSGNTIYF

v_gene: TRBV6-5
d_gene: -
abundance: -
j_gene: TRBJ1-5
CDR3nt: TGTGCCAGCAGTACCGGGGCGCAGCCCCAGCATTTT
CDR3aa: CASSTGAQPQHF

v_gene: TRBV2
d_gene: -
abundance: -
j_gene: TRBJ1-2
CDR3nt: TGTGCCAGCGAGCCAGGGACGGGCTATGGCTACACCTTC
CDR3aa: CASEPGTGYGYTF

v_gene: TRBV9
d_gene: -
abundance: -
j_gene: TRBJ2-5
CDR3nt: TGTGCCAGCAGCGTAGAGGACGGGATCGGAGAGACCCAGTACTTC
CDR3aa: CASSVEDGIGETQYF

v_gene: TRBV3-1
d_gene: TRBD1
abundance: -
j_gene: TRBJ2-5
CDR3nt: TGTGCCAGCACCCCCGGGCAGGGGGCTTGGGAGACCCAGTACTTC
CDR3aa: CASTPGQGAWETQYF

v_gene: TRBV6-4
d_gene: -
abundance: few
j_gene: TRBJ2-2
CDR3nt: TGTGCCAGCAGTGGAGGCACCGGGGAGCTGTTTTTT
CDR3aa: CASSGGTGELFF

v_gene: TRBV24-1
d_gene: -
abundance: -
j_gene: TRBJ2-2
CDR3nt: TGTGCCACCAGTGGTGCAGGGTGGCCCGGGGAGCTGTTTTTT
CDR3aa: CATSGAGWPGELFF

v_gene: TRBV29-1
d_gene: -
abundance: -
j_gene: TRBJ1-1
CDR3nt: TGCAGCGTTGAAGGTAGTGGCACTGAAGCTTTCTTT
CDR3aa: CSVEGSGTEAFF

v_gene: TRBV2
d_gene: TRBD1
abundance: -
j_gene: TRBJ1-6
CDR3nt: TGTGCCAGCAGGACAGAGGGGACAGGCAATTCACCCCTCCACTTT
CDR3aa: CASRTEGTGNSPLHF

v_gene: TRBV9
d_gene: TRBD2
abundance: -
j_gene: TRBJ2-1
CDR3nt: TGTGCCAGCAGCCGACTCGGGGGGGCCTACAATGAGCAGTTCTTC
CDR3aa: CASSRLGGAYNEQFF

v_gene: TRBV2
d_gene: -
abundance: once
j_gene: TRBJ2-1
CDR3nt: TGTGCCAGCAGTGCAGTCCCGCGGGGGCCGCACAATGAGCAGTTCTTC
CDR3aa: CASSAVPRGPHNEQFF

v_gene: TRBV3-1
d_gene: TRBD2
abundance: -
j_gene: TRBJ2-2
CDR3nt: TGTGCCAGCAGCCTATCTAGCGGACAATTCGGGGAGCTGTTTTTT
CDR3aa: CASSLSSGQFGELFF

v_gene: TRBV28
d_gene: TRBD2
abundance: -
j_gene: TRBJ2-7
CDR3nt: TGTGCCAGCAGCTTCTCTAGCGGCACCTACGAGCAGTACTTC
CDR3aa: CASSFSSGTYEQYF

v_gene: TRBV6-6
d_gene: -
abundance: once
j_gene: TRBJ2-7
CDR3nt: TGTGCCAGCAGTTCGCGCCGGTCGGACTACGAGCAGTACTTC
CDR3aa: CASSSRRSDYEQYF

v_gene: TRBV5-4
d_gene: -
abundance: -
j_gene: TRBJ2-1
CDR3nt: TGTGCCAGCAAGGACACTCACTACAATGAGCAGTTCTTC
CDR3aa: CASKDTHYNEQFF

v_gene: TRBV29-1
d_gene: -
abundance: -
j_gene: TRBJ2-2
CDR3nt: TGCAGCGTCTGGGTCACCGGGGAGCTGTTTTTT
CDR3aa: CSVWVTGELFF

v_gene: TRBV25-1
d_gene: -
abundance: -
j_gene: TRBJ2-5
CDR3nt: TGTGCCAGCAGTGAATCAGGTCCCCTGGCCCAGTACTTC
CDR3aa: CASSESGPLAQYF

v_gene: TRBV20-1
d_gene: -
abundance: -
j_gene: TRBJ1-5
CDR3nt: TGCAGTGCTAGGGACCAGGTGCTCCAGCCCCAGCATTTT
CDR3aa: CSARDQVLQPQHF

v_gene: TRBV29-1
d_gene: -
abundance: once
j_gene: TRBJ1-2
CDR3nt: TGCAGCGTTGTCCCCCGGATCTCCGGCGGCTACACCTTC
CDR3aa: CSVVPRISGGYTF

v_gene: TRBV6-5
d_gene: -
abundance: -
j_gene: TRBJ2-7
CDR3nt: TGTGCCAGCAGTTACGCGGACAACTCCTACGAGCAGTACTTC
CDR3aa: CASSYADNSYEQYF

v_gene: TRBV29-1
d_gene: -
abundance: -
j_gene: TRBJ2-2
CDR3nt: TGCAGCGTTGGAACAGCCAGCGGGGAGCTGTTTTTT
CDR3aa: CSVGTASGELFF

v_gene: TRBV23-1
d_gene: TRBD1
abundance: once
j_gene: TRBJ1-2
CDR3nt: TGCGCCAGCACTGAGTCCCGGGACAGGGTCTATGGCTACACCTTC
CDR3aa: CASTESRDRVYGYTF

v_gene: TRBV29-1
d_gene: -
abundance: -
j_gene: TRBJ1-1
CDR3nt: TGCAGCGTTTGGGGCACTGAAGCTTTCTTT
CDR3aa: CSVWGTEAFF

v_gene: TRBV29-1
d_gene: -
abundance: -
j_gene: TRBJ2-1
CDR3nt: TGCATCATTGGGGGCTCCTACAATGAGCAGTTCTTC
CDR3aa: CIIGGSYNEQFF

v_gene: TRBV15
d_gene: -
abundance: -
j_gene: TRBJ2-7
CDR3nt: TGTGCCACCTCTATAGGGTACGAGCAGTACTTC
CDR3aa: CATSIGYEQYF

v_gene: TRBV9
d_gene: TRBD2
abundance: -
j_gene: TRBJ2-2
CDR3nt: TGTGCCAGCAGCGTAGCAACGGGCGGGGGGGCTCCCGGGGAGCTGTTTTTT
CDR3aa: CASSVATGGGAPGELFF

v_gene: TRBV4-1
d_gene: -
abundance: -
j_gene: TRBJ2-7
CDR3nt: TGCGCCAGCAGCCAAGATCCTGTCTACGAGCAGTACTTC
CDR3aa: CASSQDPVYEQYF

v_gene: TRBV9
d_gene: TRBD1
abundance: -
j_gene: TRBJ2-7
CDR3nt: TGTGCCAGCAGCCAAGGACAGGGCGTCACCTACGAGCAGTACTTC
CDR3aa: CASSQGQGVTYEQYF

v_gene: TRBV11-2
d_gene: TRBD1
abundance: -
j_gene: TRBJ2-6
CDR3nt: TGTGCCAGCAGCCTCCTGAGGACAGGGAACCGCTCTGGGGCCAACGTCCTGACTTTC
CDR3aa: CASSLLRTGNRSGANVLTF

v_gene: TRBV14
d_gene: -
abundance: -
j_gene: TRBJ2-1
CDR3nt: TGTGCCAGCAGCCGGACCGGCTCCTACAATGAGCAGTTCTTC
CDR3aa: CASSRTGSYNEQFF